This T cell receptor (beta chain) is drawn from a study of cytomegalovirus exposure and HLA in healthy donors. Germline-derived CDR1 and CDR2 are SEHNR and FQNEAQ (reference sequence). The CDR3 covers 17 residues. Notes on this clone: Antigen: not known. A junction boundary mismatches the germline segment, possibly from a read error.

PCR involved 60 Vbeta and 13 Jbeta primers. Libraries were prepared by immunoSEQ multiplex PCR; TCRdb keeps only in-frame clonotypes and omits some of them. This table holds 150,000 to 200,000 clones, about nine tenths found once. Broader study findings: The study reported that TCR beta sequences accurately predicted HLA-A and HLA-B alleles in most subjects.

This chain links TRBV7-9 with TRBJ2-5; 9 positions match TRBD2. The sample was PBMCs. This receptor was obtained from a boy between 2 and 10 years old in good health and CMV-seronegative. The CDR3 reads CSSSAYRASGNQETQYF. The CDR3 DNA reads as TGTTCCAGCAGCGCGTACAGGGCTAGCGGGAACCAAGAGACCCAGTACTTC.